This TCR beta chain came from a study of identical twins. General study findings and limits: The more abundant beta clonotypes in cord blood had fewer insertions, and memory repertoires did not show this.

A word on this clonotype: The antigen remains undetermined.

There are 19 residues in the CDR3. Germline V gives CDR1 SGHVS, CDR2 FQNEAQ. After removal of 4 bases from V and 5 bases from J, the junction contained 14 bases not matched to a gene. From the 5' RACE reads, TCRdb called clonotypes with MiXCR, one entry per CDR3 protein. The repertoire includes 210,000 or so distinct CDR3 sequences, about 15% of them detected once, and over 35% sits in the top ten. This same sample was also part of a study on T cells expressing NK-cell markers. That paper notes: One observes that, in a handful of donors, these clonotypes were also the leading ones within the CD3+CD56-NKG2C+ fraction.

The sample comprised CD8+ T cells sorted from blood. V usage is TRBV7-8 and J usage is TRBJ2-3; 14 bases line up with TRBD2. This TCR was sampled from a woman between 18 and 29 years old in good health. This chain's CDR3 is CASSSRLAGGPVPRDTQYF. CDR3 sequence (DNA): TGTGCCAGCAGCTCCCGACTAGCGGGGGGGCCAGTACCACGAGATACGCAGTATTTT.